This T cell receptor beta chain was identified during a study of chronic HIV infection and antiretroviral therapy (dated by TCRdb to the mid-2010s). Preparation of the library involved 5' RACE. TCRdb records Illumina MiSeq as the sequencer. TCRdb itself trimmed the public reads at Q25 with fastp, ran MiXCR and retained productive beta chains. When rows share a CDR3 protein, they turn into one entry using the most common DNA and genes. The sample table lists approximately 30,000 distinct CDR3 sequences, roughly 8.7% of them with a count of one. The ten largest clones capture 2% to 2.5% of the sample. V trim: 4 bases; J trim: 7 bases; unmatched bases: 13. From cysteine to phenylalanine, the CDR3 is 16 amino acids long. Solely the CDR3 DNA is kept, with 48 bases framed from the first base. As encoded in the germline V gene (reference sequence), CDR1 is MNHEY while CDR2 is SMNVEV. Of note for this clonotype: The clone's antigen remains unknown. No much larger clonotype is one base removed from it; base qualities were not supplied.

Recombination joined TRBV27 with TRBJ1-2; 9 nucleotides in the junction match TRBD1. Specimen: peripheral blood. The TCR originated in an adult who had HIV and had not received antiretroviral therapy, or was an uninfected healthy control (not recorded which). The DNA sequence is as follows: TGTGCCAGCAGTTCTTTAGTCTTACAGGGGGCTAGTGGCTACACCTTC. Translation gives CASSSLVLQGASGYTF.